A selection of T cell receptor beta chains follows, all from one sample in a study of CD8+ T cells in alopecia areata. Clones were read by immunoSEQ multiplex PCR, and TCRdb kept only the in-frame ones, dropping some. The sample shows more than 140,000 clones, about 86% of them seen only once. The sequencing used CD8+ T cells sorted from blood, collected at week 4, from a patient treated with tofacitinib. The receptor set was obtained from a human donor with alopecia areata. Both conserved end residues are part of each CDR3. The order of the fields is clone size, V gene, J gene, D gene, CDR3 length, CDR3 protein, CDR3 DNA. The D gene is left open where the match is weak. Only part of the rows carry a size: once, few, many, or a class if the clone is expanded.

size: NA; V: TRBV28; J: TRBJ1-2; D: NA; length: 16; CDR3: CASSSTARFQGYGYTF; DNA: TGTGCCAGCAGTTCTACGGCTAGATTTCAAGGCTATGGCTACACCTTC
size: few; V: TRBV5-4; J: TRBJ2-3; D: NA; length: 13; CDR3: CASSLSTTDTQYF; DNA: TGTGCCAGCAGCTTGAGTACCACAGATACGCAGTATTTT
size: once; V: TRBV27; J: TRBJ2-3; D: NA; length: 13; CDR3: CASGQPSTDTQYF; DNA: TGTGCCAGCGGACAACCTAGCACAGATACGCAGTATTTT
size: once; V: TRBV29-1; J: TRBJ2-2; D: TRBD2; length: 14; CDR3: CSVGLAGVTGELFF; DNA: TGCAGCGTTGGGTTAGCGGGAGTCACCGGGGAGCTGTTTTTT
size: NA; V: TRBV7-2; J: TRBJ2-7; D: NA; length: 15; CDR3: CASSFSGRYAYEQYF; DNA: TGTGCCAGCAGCTTCTCCGGCAGGTATGCCTACGAGCAGTACTTC
size: NA; V: TRBV6-6; J: TRBJ2-7; D: NA; length: 11; CDR3: CASSSLGEQYF; DNA: TGTGCCAGCAGTTCCCTAGGCGAGCAGTACTTC
size: NA; V: TRBV7-8; J: TRBJ2-5; D: NA; length: 15; CDR3: CASSFPTDSQETQYF; DNA: TGTGCCAGCAGCTTTCCGACAGACAGCCAAGAGACCCAGTACTTC
size: NA; V: TRBV7-6; J: TRBJ1-1; D: NA; length: 14; CDR3: CASSLEGGNTEAFF; DNA: TGTGCCAGCAGCTTAGAGGGGGGGAACACTGAAGCTTTCTTT
size: NA; V: TRBV29-1; J: TRBJ2-2; D: TRBD1; length: 15; CDR3: CSVEPGTGSTGELFF; DNA: TGCAGCGTTGAGCCCGGGACAGGGAGCACCGGGGAGCTGTTTTTT
size: NA; V: TRBV7-9; J: TRBJ1-1; D: TRBD1; length: 16; CDR3: CASRYRQGAHNTEAFF; DNA: TGTGCCAGCAGGTATAGACAGGGGGCGCATAACACTGAAGCTTTCTTT
size: NA; V: TRBV7-9; J: TRBJ2-7; D: NA; length: 14; CDR3: CASSHPADTYEQYF; DNA: TGTGCCAGCAGCCACCCGGCTGATACGTACGAGCAGTACTTC
size: NA; V: TRBV4-1; J: TRBJ2-1; D: TRBD2; length: 17; CDR3: CASSQEDSGTFSIEQFF; DNA: TGCGCCAGCAGCCAAGAAGATAGCGGGACATTCAGTATTGAGCAGTTCTTC
size: NA; V: TRBV27; J: TRBJ2-7; D: TRBD2; length: 16; CDR3: CASSLGTSGRWCQQYF; DNA: TGTGCCAGCAGTTTAGGGACTAGCGGGAGATGGTGTCAACAGTACTTC
size: NA; V: TRBV20-1; J: TRBJ2-1; D: NA; length: 9; CDR3: CSASGEQFF; DNA: TGCAGTGCTTCGGGGGAGCAGTTCTTC
size: NA; V: TRBV7-8; J: TRBJ2-6; D: NA; length: 17; CDR3: CASSLPDVPSGANVLTF; DNA: TGTGCCAGCAGCTTACCCGACGTCCCCTCTGGGGCCAACGTCCTGACTTTC
size: once; V: TRBV4-1; J: TRBJ2-7; D: TRBD2; length: 15; CDR3: CASSHSGLADYEQYF; DNA: TGCGCCAGCAGCCACTCGGGACTAGCGGACTACGAGCAGTACTTC
size: few; V: TRBV19; J: TRBJ1-1; D: NA; length: 12; CDR3: CASSQGLPEAFF; DNA: TGTGCCAGTAGTCAGGGGTTGCCAGAAGCTTTCTTT
size: NA; V: TRBV6-5; J: TRBJ2-3; D: TRBD1; length: 15; CDR3: CASSYSGQGADTQYF; DNA: TGTGCCAGCAGTTACTCCGGACAGGGGGCAGATACGCAGTATTTT
size: NA; V: TRBV7-9; J: TRBJ2-1; D: NA; length: 15; CDR3: CASSLEWSSYNEQFF; DNA: TGTGCCAGCAGCTTAGAGTGGAGCTCCTACAATGAGCAGTTCTTC
size: NA; V: TRBV5-4; J: TRBJ2-7; D: TRBD2; length: 15; CDR3: CASSGGDATFYEQYF; DNA: TGTGCCAGCAGCGGGGGGGACGCAACCTTCTACGAGCAGTACTTC
size: NA; V: TRBV19; J: TRBJ1-1; D: NA; length: 13; CDR3: CASSLGPNTEAFF; DNA: TGTGCCAGTAGTCTGGGCCCGAACACTGAAGCTTTCTTT
size: NA; V: TRBV5-1; J: TRBJ1-5; D: NA; length: 15; CDR3: CASSFGGNSNQPQHF; DNA: TGCGCCAGCAGCTTCGGAGGGAATAGCAATCAGCCCCAGCATTTT
size: NA; V: TRBV7-9; J: TRBJ2-2; D: TRBD1; length: 12; CDR3: CASSSGTGRLFF; DNA: TGTGCCAGCAGCTCCGGGACAGGGCGGCTGTTTTTT
size: NA; V: TRBV29-1; J: TRBJ1-2; D: NA; length: 11; CDR3: CSVEGGYGYTF; DNA: TGCAGCGTTGAGGGAGGCTATGGCTACACCTTC